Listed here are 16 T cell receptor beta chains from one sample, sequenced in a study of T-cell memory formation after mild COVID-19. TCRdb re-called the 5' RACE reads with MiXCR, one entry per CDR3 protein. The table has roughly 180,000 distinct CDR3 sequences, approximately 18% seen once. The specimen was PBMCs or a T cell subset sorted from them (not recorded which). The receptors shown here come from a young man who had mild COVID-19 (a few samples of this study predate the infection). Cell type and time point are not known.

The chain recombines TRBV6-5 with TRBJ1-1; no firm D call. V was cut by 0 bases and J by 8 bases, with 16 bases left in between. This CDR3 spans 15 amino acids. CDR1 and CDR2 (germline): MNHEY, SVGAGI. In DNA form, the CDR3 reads TGTGCCAGCAGTTACTCGAGACGGGTAGACGCCGAAGCTTTCTTT. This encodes CASSYSRRVDAEAFF.

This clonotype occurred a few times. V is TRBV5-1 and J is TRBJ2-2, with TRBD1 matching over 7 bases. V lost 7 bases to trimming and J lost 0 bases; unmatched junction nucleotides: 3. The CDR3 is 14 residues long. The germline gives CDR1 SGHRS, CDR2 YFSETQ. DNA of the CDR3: TGCGCCAGCGCCGGGACAGCGAACACCGGGGAGCTGTTTTTT. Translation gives CASAGTANTGELFF.

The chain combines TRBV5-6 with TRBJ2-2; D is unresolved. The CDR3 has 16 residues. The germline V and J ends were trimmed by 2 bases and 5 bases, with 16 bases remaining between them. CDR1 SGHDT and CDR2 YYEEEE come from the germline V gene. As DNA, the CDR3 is TGTGCCAGCAGCTTTCCGGAAGCCCAATCTACCGGGGAGCTGTTTTTT. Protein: CASSFPEAQSTGELFF. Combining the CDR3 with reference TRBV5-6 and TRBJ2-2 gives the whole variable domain DAGVTQSPTHLIKTRGQQVTLRCSPKSGHDTVSWYQQALGQGPQFIFQYYEEEERQRGNFPDRFSGHQFPNYSSELNVNALLLGDSALYLCASSFPEAQSTGELFFGEGSRLTVL.

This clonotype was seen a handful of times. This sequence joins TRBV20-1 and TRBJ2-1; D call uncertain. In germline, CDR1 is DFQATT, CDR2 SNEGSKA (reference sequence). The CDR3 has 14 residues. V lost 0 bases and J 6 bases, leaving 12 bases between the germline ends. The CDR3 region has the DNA TGCAGTGCTAGAGATTATTCAGCGAGCAATGAGCAGTTCTTC. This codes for CSARDYSASNEQFF.

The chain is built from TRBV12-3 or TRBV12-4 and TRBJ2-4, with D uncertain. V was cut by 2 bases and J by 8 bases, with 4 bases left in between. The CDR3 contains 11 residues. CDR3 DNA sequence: TGTGCCAGCAGTTTAAAGGACATTCAGTACTTC. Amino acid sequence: CASSLKDIQYF.

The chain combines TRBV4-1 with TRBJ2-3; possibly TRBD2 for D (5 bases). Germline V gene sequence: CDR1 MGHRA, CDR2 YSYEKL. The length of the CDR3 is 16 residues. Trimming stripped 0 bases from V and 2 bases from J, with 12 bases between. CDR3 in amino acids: CASSQDRRVVTDTQYF. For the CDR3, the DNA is TGCGCCAGCAGCCAAGATCGGCGGGTGGTCACAGATACGCAGTATTTT.

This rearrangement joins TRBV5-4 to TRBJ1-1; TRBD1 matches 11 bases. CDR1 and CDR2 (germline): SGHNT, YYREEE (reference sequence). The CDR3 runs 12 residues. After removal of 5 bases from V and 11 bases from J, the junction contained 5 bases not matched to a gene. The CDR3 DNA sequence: TGTGCCAGCAGATCGGACAGGGGGCCCGCTTTCTTT. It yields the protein CASRSDRGPAFF.

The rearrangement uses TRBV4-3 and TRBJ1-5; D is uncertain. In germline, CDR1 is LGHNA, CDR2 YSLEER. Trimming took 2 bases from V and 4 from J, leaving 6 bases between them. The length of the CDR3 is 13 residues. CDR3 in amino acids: CASSQQRNQPQHF. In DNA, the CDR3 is TGCGCCAGCAGCCAACAGAGGAATCAGCCCCAGCATTTT.

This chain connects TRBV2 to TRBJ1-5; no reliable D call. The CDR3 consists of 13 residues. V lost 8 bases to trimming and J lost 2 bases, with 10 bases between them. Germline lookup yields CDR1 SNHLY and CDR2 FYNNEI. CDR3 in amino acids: CASSGEGNQPQHF. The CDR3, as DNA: TGTGCCAGCTCCGGGGAAGGCAATCAGCCCCAGCATTTT.

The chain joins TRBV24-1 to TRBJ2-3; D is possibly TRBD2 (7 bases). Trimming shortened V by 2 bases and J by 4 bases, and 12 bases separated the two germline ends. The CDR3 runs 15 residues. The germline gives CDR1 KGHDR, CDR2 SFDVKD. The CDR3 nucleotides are TGTGCCACCAGTGATTCGCGGGGGCCGGCAGATACGCAGTATTTT. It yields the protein CATSDSRGPADTQYF.

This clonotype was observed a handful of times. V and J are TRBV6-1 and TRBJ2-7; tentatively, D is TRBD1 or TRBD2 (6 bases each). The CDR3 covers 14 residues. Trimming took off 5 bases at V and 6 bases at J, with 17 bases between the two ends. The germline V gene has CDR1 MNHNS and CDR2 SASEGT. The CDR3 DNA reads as TGTGCCAGCAGTCAGAAAGGGGGGCAGTCCGAGCAGTACGTC. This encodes CASSQKGGQSEQYV.

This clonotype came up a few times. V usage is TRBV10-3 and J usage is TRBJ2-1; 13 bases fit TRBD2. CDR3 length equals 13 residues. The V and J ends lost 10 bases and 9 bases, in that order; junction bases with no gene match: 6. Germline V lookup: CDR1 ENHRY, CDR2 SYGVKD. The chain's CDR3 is CASTSGGAREQFF. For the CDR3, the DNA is TGTGCCAGTACTAGCGGGGGGGCCCGTGAGCAGTTCTTC.

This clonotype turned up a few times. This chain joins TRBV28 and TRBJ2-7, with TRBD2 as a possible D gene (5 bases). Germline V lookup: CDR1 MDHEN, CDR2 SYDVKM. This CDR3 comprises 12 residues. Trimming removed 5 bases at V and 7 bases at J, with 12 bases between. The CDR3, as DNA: TGTGCCAGCAGTCTCATTTCGGGGGAGCAGTACGTC. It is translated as CASSLISGEQYV.

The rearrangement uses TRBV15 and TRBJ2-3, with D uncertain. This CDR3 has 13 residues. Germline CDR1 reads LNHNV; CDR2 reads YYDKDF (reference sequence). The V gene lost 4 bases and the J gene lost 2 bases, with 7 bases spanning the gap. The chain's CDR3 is CATSKHITDTQYF. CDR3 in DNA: TGTGCCACCAGCAAGCATATCACAGATACGCAGTATTTT.

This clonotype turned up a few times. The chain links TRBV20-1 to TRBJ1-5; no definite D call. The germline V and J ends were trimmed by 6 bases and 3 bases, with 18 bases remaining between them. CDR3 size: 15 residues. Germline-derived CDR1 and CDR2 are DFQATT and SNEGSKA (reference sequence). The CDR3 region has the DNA TGCAGTGCGCCCAACCGGGCGGGCTCCAATCAGCCCCAGCATTTT. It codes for CSAPNRAGSNQPQHF.

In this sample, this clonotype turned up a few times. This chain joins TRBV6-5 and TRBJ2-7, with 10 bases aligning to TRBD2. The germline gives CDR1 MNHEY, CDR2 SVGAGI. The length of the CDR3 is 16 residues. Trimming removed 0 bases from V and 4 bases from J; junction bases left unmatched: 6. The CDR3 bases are TGTGCCAGCAGTTACTCTCTAGCGGGGGTTGCGTACGAGCAGTACTTC. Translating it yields CASSYSLAGVAYEQYF.